Each of the 18 T cell receptor beta chains below was sequenced from the same sample in a study of regulatory T cells in long-lasting Graves disease. Noted time point: newly diagnosed GD, antithyroid drugs for less than 3 months. PBMC-extracted RNA yielded the TCR library. CDR3 regions were amplified by Arm-PCR using iRepertoire HTBI primers to build TCR beta libraries. Each CDR3 protein is one row after TCRdb ran MiXCR on the multiplex PCR reads. Among about 430,000 distinct CDR3 sequences, 15% were seen once, and the ten largest hold approximately 8%. The sample was also reused in another study, on T cells in Graves' hyperthyroidism and ophthalmopathy.

Sequences were derived from peripheral blood mononuclear cells (PBMCs), sampled at new diagnosis, from a patient treated with antithyroid drugs. The source is a woman in her thirties or forties with Graves disease.

This rearrangement joins TRBV20-1 to TRBJ1-4, with D possibly being TRBD1 (6 bases). CDR3 length: 12 residues. The germline V and J ends were trimmed by 4 bases and 7 bases, with 10 bases remaining between them. Looked up from germline, CDR1 is DFQATT and CDR2 is SNEGSKA (reference sequence). The CDR3 nucleotides read TGCAGTGCTATCTCAGGGGTTGAAAAACTGTTTTTT. Its protein product is CSAISGVEKLFF.

This clonotype was observed many times. The V call is TRBV30, the J call TRBJ1-1, with D tentatively TRBD1 (6 bases). Trimming removed 2 bases from V and 1 base from J, with 14 bases in between. The CDR3 is made up of 15 amino acids. The germline V gene encodes CDR1 GTSNPN and CDR2 SVGIG (reference sequence). CDR3 in DNA: TGTGCCTGGAGTAAGGAAGGGGGGTGGAACACTGAAGCTTTCTTT. Protein product: CAWSKEGGWNTEAFF.

This clonotype was recorded at least ten times. The V and J genes are TRBV19 and TRBJ1-2, with TRBD1 matching over 7 bases. There are 18 residues in the CDR3. Germline CDR1 reads LNHDA; CDR2 reads SQIVND (reference sequence). Trimming cost V 5 bases and J 0 bases; bases outside gene matches: 15. CDR3 coding DNA: TGTGCCAGTAGTCCCCTTTTTTTAGGGACAGAAACTAACTATGGCTACACCTTC. It encodes CASSPLFLGTETNYGYTF.

This clonotype was counted a few times. The chain combines TRBV7-9 with TRBJ2-5, with 11 positions matching TRBD2. Unmatched junction bases numbered 6, after V lost 5 bases and J lost 1 base. The length of the CDR3 is 16 residues. Germline values: CDR1 SEHNR, CDR2 FQNEAQ (reference sequence). The CDR3 region is CASSLGTSGAQETQYF. The CDR3 DNA reads as TGTGCCAGCAGCCTCGGGACTAGCGGCGCCCAAGAGACCCAGTACTTC.

In this sample, this clonotype turned up many times. The V gene is TRBV12-3 or TRBV12-4, the J gene TRBJ2-1, with TRBD2 identical over 7 bases. Unmatched junction bases numbered 9, after V lost 10 bases and J lost 6 bases. The CDR3 totals 13 residues. The chain's CDR3 is CATGAGVFNEQFF. The CDR3 coding sequence is TGTGCCACCGGGGCGGGGGTCTTCAATGAGCAGTTCTTC.

This clonotype was observed at least ten times. The chain is built from TRBV20-1 and TRBJ2-3; the D gene is possibly TRBD2 (6 bases). Germline V gene data show CDR1 as DFQATT and CDR2 as SNEGSKA (reference sequence). Trimming shortened V by 3 bases and J by 2 bases, and 12 bases separated the two germline ends. The CDR3 extends over 14 amino acids. The CDR3 reads CSASRGLNTDTQYF. CDR3 nucleotides: TGCAGTGCTAGTCGGGGACTTAACACAGATACGCAGTATTTT.

This clonotype showed up just a few times. J is TRBJ2-1 and V is TRBV4-3; 10 nucleotides match TRBD2. Germline values: CDR1 LGHNA, CDR2 YSLEER. J gave up 4 bases and V 2 bases, and 8 bases lay outside the gene matches. This CDR3 is 17 amino acids long. CDR3 coding DNA: TGCGCCAGCAGCCAAATCTGGGCTAGCGGGGGTTACAATGAGCAGTTCTTC. The encoded protein is CASSQIWASGGYNEQFF.

This clonotype was observed at least ten times. The chain links TRBV28 to TRBJ1-2, with 9 positions matching TRBD1. Germline trimming cut 7 bases from V and 9 bases from J; bases unmatched to any gene: 15. The V gene's germline CDR1 is MDHEN and CDR2 SYDVKM. This CDR3 has 15 residues. CDR3 residues: CASTDSTGGVIRYTF. CDR3 nucleotides: TGTGCCAGCACCGATTCGACAGGGGGAGTTATTCGCTACACCTTC.

This clonotype occurred many times. The chain joins TRBV9 to TRBJ2-3, with a weak D call TRBD2 (5 bases). The CDR3 spans 14 residues. Germline CDR1 reads SGDLS; CDR2 reads YYNGEE. The germline V and J ends were trimmed by 3 bases and 2 bases, with 10 bases remaining between them. The CDR3 spells CASSASTHTDTQYF. The CDR3 nucleotides read TGTGCCAGCAGCGCTAGCACTCACACAGATACGCAGTATTTT.

For this clonotype: With a much larger clone just one base away, this may be a read error. V is TRBV18 and J is TRBJ1-1; D remains ambiguous. From germline, CDR1 is KGHSH and CDR2 LQKENI. Trimming cost V 2 bases and J 4 bases, with 14 bases left between them. CDR3 length equals 15 residues. Here the CDR3 DNA reads TGTGCCAGCTCACCAAACGAGATCATGAGCACTGAAGCTTTCTTT. Translated: CASSPNEIMSTEAFF. Full variable domain (outside the CDR3, taken from reference TRBV18 and TRBJ1-1): NAGVMQNPRHLVRRRGQEARLRCSPMKGHSHVYWYRQLPEEGLKFMVYLQKENIIDESGMPKERFSAEFPKEGPSILRIQQVVRGDSAAYFCASSPNEIMSTEAFFGQGTRLTVV.

This clonotype has a count of ten or more. The gene calls are TRBV28 and TRBJ2-1; D unclear. CDR3 length: 15 residues. V lost 6 bases to trimming and J lost 0 bases, with 12 bases between them. In germline, CDR1 is MDHEN, CDR2 SYDVKM. The CDR3 DNA reads as TGTGCCAGCAGAACCGGTGTGAGCTCCTACAATGAGCAGTTCTTC. This codes for CASRTGVSSYNEQFF.

This clonotype has at least ten counts. The V and J genes are TRBV7-2 and TRBJ2-1, with D possibly being TRBD1 (5 bases). CDR3 size: 15 residues. Trimming removed 0 bases at V and 7 bases at J, with 13 bases between. Per the germline V gene, CDR1 is SGHTA and CDR2 is FQGNSA. In DNA, the CDR3 is TGTGCCAGCAGCTTAGCAGTGGGGCTGGGTAATGAGCAGTTCTTC. Protein product: CASSLAVGLGNEQFF.

Details on this clonotype: This may be a read error: a much more frequent sequence differs by one nucleotide. The chain links TRBV5-1 to TRBJ2-3, with a weak D call TRBD2 (5 bases). Germline CDR1 is SGHRS and CDR2 is YFSETQ. The CDR3 length is 14 residues. This CDR3 reads CASSLEEGADTRYF. The CDR3 bases are TGCGCCAGCAGCTTGGAAGAGGGAGCAGATACGCGGTATTTT.

V and J are TRBV4-1 and TRBJ2-7; 9 bases fit TRBD2. The junction had 7 bases not matched to a gene; V was cut back by 0 bases and J by 1 base. Per germline, CDR1 MGHRA and CDR2 YSYEKL. The CDR3 loop spans 17 amino acids. CDR3 in amino acids: CASSQELAGDLSYEQYF. For the CDR3, the DNA is TGCGCCAGCAGCCAAGAACTAGCGGGTGATTTATCCTACGAGCAGTACTTC.

This clonotype appeared many times. The chain joins TRBV7-2 to TRBJ1-6; D is perhaps TRBD1 (6 bases). CDR3 length: 16 residues. The V end was cut by 1 base, the J end by 3 bases, with 10 bases between. Looked up from germline, CDR1 is SGHTA and CDR2 is FQGNSA. CDR3 region: CASSLVGGGYNSPLHF. The DNA of the CDR3 is TGTGCCAGCAGCTTAGTGGGAGGGGGCTATAATTCACCCCTCCACTTT.

This clonotype came up a few times. The chain employs TRBV18 and TRBJ2-3; 7 nucleotides align to TRBD1. Germline V gives CDR1 KGHSH, CDR2 LQKENI. V dropped 7 bases and J dropped 2; count of bases not matched to a gene: 6. CDR3 size: 14 residues. DNA of the CDR3: TGTGCCAGCTTGAGGACAGGACTCACAGATACGCAGTATTTT. The encoded protein is CASLRTGLTDTQYF.

The chain joins TRBV28 to TRBJ1-4; D gene uncertain. This CDR3 spans 13 amino acids. From germline, CDR1 is MDHEN and CDR2 SYDVKM. V dropped 6 bases and J dropped 8 bases, with 13 bases sitting between them. Here the CDR3 DNA reads TGTGCCAGCAGGGCCAGGCCGGGGGAAAAACTGTTTTTT. It encodes CASRARPGEKLFF. Full variable domain (rest looked up from reference TRBV28 and TRBJ1-4): DVKVTQSSRYLVKRTGEKVFLECVQDMDHENMFWYRQDPGLGLRLIYFSYDVKMKEKGDIPEGYSVSREKKERFSLILESASTNQTSMYLCASRARPGEKLFFGSGTQLSVL.

This clonotype was seen more than once but under ten times. The rearrangement links TRBV6-2 or TRBV6-3 to TRBJ2-3; D is ambiguous. Per the germline V gene, CDR1 is MNHEY and CDR2 is SVGEGT. The V end was cut by 5 bases, the J end by 12 bases, with 21 bases between. The CDR3 runs 14 residues. The CDR3 DNA sequence: TGTGCCAGCAGTGATTTTGGTCCCAAAGTTTTTCAGTATTTT. Translating gives CASSDFGPKVFQYF.